This T cell receptor beta chain was recorded in a study of blood T cell repertoires in COVID-19. Study in general: Spain, Italy and the United States supplied samples that represented acute and convalescent COVID-19.

All enrollees were roughly 18 to 89 years old and from under 25 US areas. Cohort 3 donors were reported recovered after two negative PCRs, clearance, or symptom resolution. Authors' data handling: How many nucleated cells were present was estimated from reference gene primer amplification. TCRdb's table, derived via immunoSEQ multiplex PCR, lists solely in-frame clones and lacks some. The V and J calls and clone size are taken from that table; D and trimming were inferred from the DNA. The sample holds 250,000 to 350,000 clones; around 84% are singletons and the top ten take 8% to 13%. The germline CDR1 and CDR2 sequences are SEHNR and FQNEAQ (reference sequence). The CDR3 loop spans 14 amino acids. V dropped 6 bases and J dropped 1 base, with 9 bases sitting between them.

The clonotype was recovered from a woman between 18 and 29 years old who had recovered from COVID-19. The sequenced sample consisted of PBMCs or T cells enriched from blood (not recorded which). The chain carries TRBV7-9 and TRBJ2-2, with D possibly TRBD1 on 5 matching bases. CDR3 amino acids: CASRSQVNTGELFF. Here the CDR3 DNA reads TGTGCCAGCAGATCACAGGTGAACACCGGGGAGCTGTTTTTT.